This TCR beta chain was sequenced during a study of blood T cell repertoires in COVID-19. Across the study: Sites in the United States, Italy and Spain provided acute and convalescent COVID-19 samples. In each case, the material was cDNA or gDNA derived from T cells, B-cell-depleted T cells, or PBMCs.

As processed by the authors: Reference gene primers were amplified, and this amplification served to estimate nucleated cell counts. The table came from immunoSEQ multiplex PCR; TCRdb's copy has only in-frame clones and leaves some out. That table supplies the V and J calls and clone size; D and trimming were determined from the DNA. The table has a few hundred thousand clones, approximately 88% seen once. This clone was recorded only once. V lost 4 bases, J lost 4 bases, and 4 bases lay in between. This CDR3 region has 11 residues. The rearrangement links TRBV12-3 or TRBV12-4 to TRBJ1-1; D is ambiguous. This TCR was recovered from a woman under 40 who had recovered from COVID-19. Material for sequencing was peripheral blood. The DNA for the CDR3 is TGTGCCAGCAGTTCCCGCACTGAAGCTTTCTTT. Amino acids: CASSSRTEAFF.